The 6 T cell receptor beta chains given below trace back to one sample, sequenced in a study of CD8+CD57+ T cells in acquired aplastic anemia. Using genomic DNA as the template, TCR beta VDJ and CDR3 profiling was carried out. TCRdb redid the calling of the reads with MiXCR, one entry per CDR3 protein. The data hold around 200,000 distinct CDR3 sequences, with around 60% observed a single time. Sequencing was done on a sample of sorted CD4+, CD8+, or CD8+CD57+ T cells (not recorded which) from PBMCs. The receptors here all came from a human donor in good health.

This clonotype was picked up many times. V and J are TRBV5-5 and TRBJ2-2, with 8 bases fitting TRBD2. The germline CDR1 and CDR2 sequences are SGHKS and YYEKEE (reference sequence). This CDR3 spans 16 amino acids. The ends lost 2 bases at V and 3 bases at J; junction bases unmatched: 6. This CDR3 is CASSFSTGGYTGELFF. The CDR3 region has the DNA TGTGCCAGCAGCTTCTCCACGGGAGGGTACACCGGGGAGCTGTTTTTT. The whole variable domain, remainder taken from reference TRBV5-5 and TRBJ2-2, is DAGVTQSPTHLIKTRGQQVTLRCSPISGHKSVSWYQQVLGQGPQFIFQYYEKEERGRGNFPDRFSARQFPNYSSELNVNALLLGDSALYLCASSFSTGGYTGELFFGEGSRLTVL.

Concerning this clonotype itself: The junction departs from germline at one end; a sequencing error may be responsible. The chain joins TRBV15 to TRBJ1-2; D may be TRBD1 (6 bases). The germline CDR1 and CDR2 sequences are LNHNV and YYDKDF (reference sequence). The CDR3 totals 14 residues. In DNA form, the CDR3 reads TGTGCAACCAGCACCTCCGGGACATCTAACGGCTACACCTTC. Amino acids: CATSTSGTSNGYTF.

The chain couples TRBV11-2 to TRBJ2-7; D may be TRBD2 (6 bases). The germline gives CDR1 SGHAT, CDR2 FQNNGV. This CDR3 region has 14 residues. V lost 2 bases and J lost 7, with 15 bases in between. CDR3 sequence: CASSLLEGPWEQYF. CDR3 nucleotides: TGTGCCAGCAGCTTATTGGAGGGCCCCTGGGAGCAGTACTTC.

The J gene is TRBJ2-3, the V gene TRBV11-2, with D hard to call. The germline V and J ends were trimmed by 0 bases and 6 bases, with 7 bases remaining between them. The CDR3 is 13 amino acids. Germline V gene lookup returns CDR1 SGHAT and CDR2 FQNNGV. The CDR3 region has the DNA TGTGCCAGCAGCTTAGATACAAGCGATACGCAGTATTTT. This gives the protein CASSLDTSDTQYF.

The chain recombines TRBV7-2 with TRBJ2-1, with D tentatively TRBD1 (5 bases). In germline, CDR1 is SGHTA, CDR2 FQGNSA. This CDR3 is 16 amino acids long. The V and J ends lost 5 bases and 7 bases respectively, with 21 bases between them. The CDR3 is CASSIRAQGGRNEQFF. CDR3 nucleotide sequence: TGTGCCAGCAGCATACGGGCCCAGGGTGGGCGGAATGAGCAGTTCTTC. Full variable domain (missing parts from reference TRBV7-2 and TRBJ2-1): GAGVSQSPSNKVTEKGKDVELRCDPISGHTALYWYRQSLGQGLEFLIYFQGNSAPDKSGLPSDRFSAERTGGSVSTLTIQRTQQEDSAVYLCASSIRAQGGRNEQFFGPGTRLTVL.

This chain joins TRBV19 and TRBJ2-1; weak D call: TRBD1 (6 bases). This CDR3 has 15 amino acids. The V end lost 3 bases, the J end lost 5 bases, and 14 bases lay between the germline ends. Germline values: CDR1 LNHDA, CDR2 SQIVND (reference sequence). CDR3: CASSMGLSGDNEQFF. CDR3 bases: TGTGCCAGTAGTATGGGCCTTTCAGGGGACAATGAGCAGTTCTTC.